The T cell receptor (beta chain) under discussion was sequenced for a study of CD8 T cells in Susac syndrome (dated by TCRdb to about 2019). About the investigation overall: Among the Susac syndrome patients who were sequenced, clinically active disease was present in six and clinical remission was observed in fewer than 10. At blood withdrawal, Susac syndrome patients were therapy-naive, treated with corticosteroids (with IVIg additionally given to some), or treated with IVIg alone. The study used repertoire sequencing to test whether antigen drove CD8+ T cell activation and differentiation in Susac syndrome. CD8+ T cell repertoire clonality was compared between about a dozen healthy donors, some 14 Susac syndrome patients and 15 multiple sclerosis patients.

For CDR1 and CDR2, the germline V gene lists LGHNA and YSLEER. Spanning cysteine to phenylalanine, the CDR3 consists of 15 amino acids. Here the CDR3 DNA is all that survives: 45 bases in frame from base 1. Trimmed from V: 4 bases; trimmed from J: 7 bases; junction bases lacking a gene match: 5. Peripheral blood CD8+ and CD4+ T cells from healthy donors, Susac syndrome patients and multiple sclerosis patients were profiled using high-throughput TCR beta sequencing. The Susac syndrome patients fulfilled recently defined diagnostic criteria for either definite or probable disease. Bulk CD8+ and CD4+ T cells were purified magnetically by negative isolation, whereas CD8+ TEMRA cells were enriched by FACS. Blood was collected in EDTA tubes and processed within 24 hours, with PBMCs isolated through density gradient centrifugation. PBMCs intended for TCR sequencing were cryopreserved in liquid nitrogen and thawed later in a water bath at 37 degrees C. A purity of at least 90% was achieved for sorted or isolated CD4+, CD8+ and CD8+ TEMRA cells.

RNA was extracted using the RNeasy kit, and about 0.5 to 1 microgram was reverse transcribed with random hexamers. The immunoSEQ multiplex PCR assay, covering 54 Vbeta and 13 Jbeta segments, was used to amplify TCR beta CDR3 regions. PCR amplification bias was corrected using a synthetic template baseline for primer optimization and computational correction. Per the authors' processing: Reads were annotated to V, D and J genes per IMGT and analyzed with immunoSEQ Analyzer, keeping only productive sequences. To calculate clonality, Shannon entropy was normalized by log2 of the number of productive unique sequences and then subtracted from one. For each patient and control, public and private clones were evaluated among the 100 most prevalent clones. Susac-specific clones were defined as absent from healthy and MS cohorts, some 1,000 published viral clones and other ImmuneACCESS disease sequences. TCRdb reran the public reads through fastp at Q25 and MiXCR, keeping productive beta chains. Every entry covers one CDR3 protein and lists the most common genes and DNA from its rows. TCRdb, not the authors, supplied the V and J calls. The sample includes fewer than 95,000 distinct CDR3 sequences, with about 95% observed a single time. The ten largest make up 0.55% to 0.8% of the sample.

A word on this clonotype: Its antigen target is currently unknown. The input lacks base qualities; no much larger clone sits a single base away.

The study at large found these results: The number of individuals in the TCR sequencing and HLA analysis was acknowledged as relatively small. Looking at Susac-specific public clones, the researchers identified around 15 in the total CD8+ repertoire and roughly 5 in the CD8+ TEMRA repertoire. Susac syndrome CD8+ repertoires showed clonal expansion, highest in CD8+ TEMRA cells and greater in clinically active than remitting patients.

This receptor was obtained from a human donor with Susac syndrome. The sample comprised CD8+ T cells from PBMCs. The chain joins TRBV4-3 to TRBJ1-6; the central 9 bases match TRBD1. This receptor carries the CDR3 CASSPGGTGNSPLHF. Read as DNA, the sequence is TGCGCCAGCAGCCCAGGGGGGACAGGGAATTCACCCCTCCACTTT.